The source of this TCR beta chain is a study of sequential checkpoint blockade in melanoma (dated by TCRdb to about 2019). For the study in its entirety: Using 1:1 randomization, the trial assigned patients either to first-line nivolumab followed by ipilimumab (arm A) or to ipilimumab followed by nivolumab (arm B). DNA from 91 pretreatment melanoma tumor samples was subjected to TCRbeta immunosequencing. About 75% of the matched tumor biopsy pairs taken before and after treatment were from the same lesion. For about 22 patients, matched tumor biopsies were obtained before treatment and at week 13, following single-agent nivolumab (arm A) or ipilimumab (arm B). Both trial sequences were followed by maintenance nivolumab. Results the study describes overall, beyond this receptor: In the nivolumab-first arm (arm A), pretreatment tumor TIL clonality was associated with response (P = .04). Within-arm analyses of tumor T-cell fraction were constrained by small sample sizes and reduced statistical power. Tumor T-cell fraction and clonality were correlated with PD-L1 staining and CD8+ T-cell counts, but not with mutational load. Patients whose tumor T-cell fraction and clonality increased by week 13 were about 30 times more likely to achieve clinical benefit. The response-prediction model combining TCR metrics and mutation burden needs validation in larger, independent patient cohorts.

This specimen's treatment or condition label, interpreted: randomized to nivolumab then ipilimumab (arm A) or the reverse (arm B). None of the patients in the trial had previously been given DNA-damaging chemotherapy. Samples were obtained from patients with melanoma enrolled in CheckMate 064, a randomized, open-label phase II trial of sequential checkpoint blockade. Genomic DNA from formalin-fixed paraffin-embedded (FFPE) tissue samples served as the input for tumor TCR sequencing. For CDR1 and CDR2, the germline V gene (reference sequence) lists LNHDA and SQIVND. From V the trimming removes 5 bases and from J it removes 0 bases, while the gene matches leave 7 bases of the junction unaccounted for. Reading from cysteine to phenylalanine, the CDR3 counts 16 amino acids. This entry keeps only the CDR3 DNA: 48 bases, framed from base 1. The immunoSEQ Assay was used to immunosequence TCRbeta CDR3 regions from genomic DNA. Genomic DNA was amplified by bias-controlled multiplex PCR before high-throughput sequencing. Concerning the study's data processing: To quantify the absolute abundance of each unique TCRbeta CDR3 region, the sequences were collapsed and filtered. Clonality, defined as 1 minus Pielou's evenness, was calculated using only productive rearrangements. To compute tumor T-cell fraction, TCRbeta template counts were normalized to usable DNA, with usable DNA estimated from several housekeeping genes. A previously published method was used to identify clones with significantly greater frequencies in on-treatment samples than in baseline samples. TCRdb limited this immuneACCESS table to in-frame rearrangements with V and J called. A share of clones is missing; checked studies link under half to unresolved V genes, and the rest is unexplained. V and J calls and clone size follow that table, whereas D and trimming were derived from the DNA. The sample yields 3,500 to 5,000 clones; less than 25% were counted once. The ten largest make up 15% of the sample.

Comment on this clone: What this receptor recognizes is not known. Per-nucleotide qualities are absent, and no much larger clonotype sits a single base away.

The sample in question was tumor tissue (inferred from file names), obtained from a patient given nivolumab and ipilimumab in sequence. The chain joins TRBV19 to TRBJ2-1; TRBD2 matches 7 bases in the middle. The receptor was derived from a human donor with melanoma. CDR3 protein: CASSGSGKSSYNEQFF. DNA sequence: TGTGCCAGTAGTGGGAGCGGGAAGAGCTCCTACAATGAGCAGTTCTTC. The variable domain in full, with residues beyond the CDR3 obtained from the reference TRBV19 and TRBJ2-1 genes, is DGGITQSPKYLFRKEGQNVTLSCEQNLNHDAMYWYRQDPGQGLRLIYYSQIVNDFQKGDIAEGYSVSREKKESFPLTVTSAQKNPTAFYLCASSGSGKSSYNEQFFGPGTRLTVL.